The T cell receptor beta chain described here comes from a study of T cells after yellow fever vaccination (dated by TCRdb to between 2018 and 2020). Context from the whole study: The SMART-Seq v4 Ultra Low Input RNA kit was used to prepare libraries from fractions with low cell numbers. Bulk TCR alpha and beta repertoires were sequenced longitudinally to track T-cell clones before and after primary and booster YFV17D yellow fever vaccination. Two healthy male donors made up the cohort, one aged 18 to 29 years and the other aged 30 to 40 years. Blood samples were taken at several timepoints before and after primary and secondary immunization, and bulk PBMC replicates and cell subsets were isolated.

As to this clonotype: It lacks a known antigen. A read error is possible here, since a much larger clone lies one base away.

TCR cDNA was synthesized by 5'RACE template switching, through which a universal primer site and unique molecular identifiers were introduced. cDNA synthesis was primed from both the TCR alpha and TCR beta constant segments. Library amplification involved two PCR steps, and the second step added sample barcodes and sequencing adapters. Sequencing of libraries was done on Illumina HiSeq 2500 (2x100 bp) or NovaSeq (2x150 bp). Per the source publication's procedure: MIGEC handled demultiplexing of reads and collapsing into UMI consensus sequences, while MiXCR performed V(D)J alignment. Vaccine-responding clonotypes were identified with edgeR using replicate PBMC samples, with FDR below 0.01 and a log2 fold change above 5 up to day 15 being required. Each bulk clonotype received a CD4 or CD8 identity based on whether the sequenced CD4 or CD8 repertoire contained that clonotype at higher abundance. The public reads were run again by TCRdb, first through fastp at Q25 and then through MiXCR, and only productive beta chains were kept. Each CDR3 protein gets just one entry, which takes the most common genes and DNA from the rows behind it. V and J calls and clone size were set by TCRdb, not the authors. Present in this sample are over 150,000 distinct CDR3 sequences, approximately 6.2% of which were seen just once. The ten largest clones represent 2.9% of the sample.

On the study overall, not on this receptor specifically: Computational filtering was required because FACS-sorted repertoires could contain abundant contaminating clonotypes from the bulk population. A small fraction of clonotypes showed up in both the CD4 and CD8 compartments, probably as a result of convergent recombination. The secondary T-cell response was found to be weaker but faster than the primary response, with a peak reached on day 5 rather than on day 15. Most clones expanded after primary vaccination (96% of CD4 and over 80% of CD8) were re-detected after the booster, suggesting that broad memory maintenance occurred. Only a couple of donors were included in the study, so the extent to which the findings can be generalized is limited.

What the treatment or condition label conveys for this sample: live attenuated yellow fever vaccine strain. A standard Ficoll-Paque protocol was used to isolate PBMCs from peripheral blood. Dynabeads CD4 and CD8 positive selection kits were used to isolate the CD4 and CD8 T-cell fractions. TriZol was used to extract RNA from bulk PBMCs, CD4 and CD8 fractions, and dextramer-positive and dextramer-negative fractions. Sequences were derived from CD4+ T cells sorted from PBMCs, sampled on the day of the first yellow fever vaccination. This sequence originates from a man aged 18 to 30 who received the YFV17D yellow fever vaccine.

The CDR3 has the sequence CSARQSGGGSYNEEFF. In nucleotide form, the sequence is TGCAGTGCACGCCAAAGCGGGGGGGGCTCCTACAATGAGGAGTTCTTC. Recombination connected TRBV20-1 to TRBJ2-1; 10 bases in the middle match TRBD2. CDR1 DFQATT and CDR2 SNEGSKA are derived from the germline V gene (reference sequence). Inclusive of the bounding cysteine and phenylalanine, the CDR3 is 16 residues long. Here the CDR3 DNA is all that survives: 48 bases in frame from base 1.